This is a list of T cell receptor beta chains from one sample in a study of control samples from healthy donors and cancer patients. The assay was immunoSEQ multiplex PCR, and TCRdb's table has in-frame clones only and misses some. In the table there are roughly 88,000 clones, 91% of which are singletons. The sequenced sample was blood. The origin of the receptors is a woman younger than 45 in good health. CDR3s include the opening cysteine and the closing phenylalanine or tryptophan. A D gene is named only where the DNA matches it firmly. Rows give clone size only sometimes, using once, few, many, or a class for an expanded clone.

D: -
J: TRBJ1-5
length: 14
V: TRBV5-1
size: -
CDR3: CASSLGHSNQPQHF
DNA: TGCGCCAGCAGCCTAGGGCATAGCAATCAGCCCCAGCATTTT

D: TRBD1
J: TRBJ2-2
length: 15
V: TRBV2
size: -
CDR3: CASSGTGGSAGELFF
DNA: TGTGCCAGCAGTGGGACAGGGGGTTCTGCCGGGGAGCTGTTTTTT

D: TRBD1
J: TRBJ2-7
length: 14
V: TRBV7-9
size: few
CDR3: CASSLGQGLYEQYF
DNA: TGTGCCAGCAGCCTGGGACAGGGTCTCTACGAGCAGTACTTC

D: -
J: TRBJ2-4
length: 12
V: TRBV18
size: -
CDR3: CASSPSKNIQYF
DNA: TGTGCCAGCTCACCATCCAAAAACATTCAGTACTTC

D: -
J: TRBJ1-1
length: 14
V: TRBV5-1
size: -
CDR3: CASSLLGAGTEAFF
DNA: TGCGCCAGCAGCCTTTTGGGGGCGGGCACTGAAGCTTTCTTT

D: TRBD1
J: TRBJ2-3
length: 16
V: TRBV5-4
size: -
CDR3: CASSVYRGLGTDTQYF
DNA: TGTGCCAGCAGCGTCTACAGGGGGCTTGGCACAGATACGCAGTATTTT

D: -
J: TRBJ2-3
length: 16
V: TRBV7-6
size: -
CDR3: CASSPTGWQSTDTQYF
DNA: TGTGCCAGCAGCCCTACTGGGTGGCAGAGCACAGATACGCAGTATTTT

D: -
J: TRBJ2-3
length: 16
V: TRBV9
size: -
CDR3: CASSLEPQLEGDTQYF
DNA: TGTGCCAGCAGCCTCGAGCCCCAGTTGGAAGGAGATACGCAGTATTTT

D: -
J: TRBJ1-4
length: 16
V: TRBV6-2/TRBV6-3
size: -
CDR3: CASSPPAGAGREKLFF
DNA: TGTGCCAGCAGCCCTCCAGCAGGGGCAGGGCGCGAAAAACTGTTTTTT

D: -
J: TRBJ1-1
length: 13
V: TRBV11-2
size: -
CDR3: CASSLAVKTEAFF
DNA: TGTGCCAGCAGCTTAGCAGTGAAGACTGAAGCTTTCTTT